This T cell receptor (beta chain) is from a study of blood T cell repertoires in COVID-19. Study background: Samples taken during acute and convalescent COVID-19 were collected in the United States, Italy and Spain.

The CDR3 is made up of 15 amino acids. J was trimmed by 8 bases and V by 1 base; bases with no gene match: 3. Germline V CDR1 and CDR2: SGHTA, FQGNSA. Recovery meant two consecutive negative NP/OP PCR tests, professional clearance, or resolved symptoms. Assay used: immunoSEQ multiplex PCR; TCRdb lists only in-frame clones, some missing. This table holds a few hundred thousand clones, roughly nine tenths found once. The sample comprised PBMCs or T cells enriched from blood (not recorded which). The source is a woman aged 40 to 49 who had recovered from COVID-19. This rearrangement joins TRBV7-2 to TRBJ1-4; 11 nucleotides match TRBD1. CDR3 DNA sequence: TGTGCCAGCAGCTTAGGGACAGGGGGCGGAGAAAAACTGTTTTTT. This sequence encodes CASSLGTGGGEKLFF.